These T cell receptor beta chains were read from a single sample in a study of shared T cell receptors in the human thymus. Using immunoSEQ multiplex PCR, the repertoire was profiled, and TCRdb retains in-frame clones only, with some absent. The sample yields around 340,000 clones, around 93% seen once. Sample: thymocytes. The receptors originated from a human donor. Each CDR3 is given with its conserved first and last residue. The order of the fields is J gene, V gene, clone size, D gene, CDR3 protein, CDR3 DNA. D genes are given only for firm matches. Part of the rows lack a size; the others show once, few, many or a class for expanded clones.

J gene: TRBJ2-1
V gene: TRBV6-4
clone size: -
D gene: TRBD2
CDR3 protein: CASSDSPSGNNEQFF
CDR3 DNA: TGTGCCAGCAGTGACTCGCCTAGCGGTAACAATGAGCAGTTCTTC

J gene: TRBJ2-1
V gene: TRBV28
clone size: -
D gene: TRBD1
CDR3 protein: CASSLGTGGDEQFF
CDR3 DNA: TGTGCCAGCAGTTTAGGGACAGGGGGAGATGAGCAGTTCTTC

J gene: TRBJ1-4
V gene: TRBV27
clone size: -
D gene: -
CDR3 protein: CASSPHLGGKEKLFF
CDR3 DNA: TGTGCCAGCAGTCCGCACCTTGGAGGGAAAGAAAAACTGTTTTTT

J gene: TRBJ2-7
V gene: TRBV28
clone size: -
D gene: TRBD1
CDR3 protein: CASRGPQGFHEQYF
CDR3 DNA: TGTGCCAGCAGGGGTCCACAGGGGTTCCACGAGCAGTACTTC

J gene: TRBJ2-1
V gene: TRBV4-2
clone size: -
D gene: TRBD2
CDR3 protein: CASSFYRPSGEGYEQFF
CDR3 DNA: TGTGCCAGCAGCTTCTACCGCCCAAGCGGGGAAGGCTATGAGCAGTTCTTC

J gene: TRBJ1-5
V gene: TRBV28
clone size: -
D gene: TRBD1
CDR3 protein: CASSPLGLDRGHQPQHF
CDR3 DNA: TGTGCCAGCAGCCCCTTAGGCTTGGACAGGGGCCATCAGCCCCAGCATTTT

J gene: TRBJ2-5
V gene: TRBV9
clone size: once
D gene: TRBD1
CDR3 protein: CASSQTGSEETQYF
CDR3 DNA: TGTGCCAGCAGCCAGACAGGGAGTGAGGAGACCCAGTACTTC

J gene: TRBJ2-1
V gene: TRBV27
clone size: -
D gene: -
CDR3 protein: CASRFTRLYNEQFF
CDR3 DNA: TGTGCCAGCAGATTCACCAGGCTATACAATGAGCAGTTCTTC

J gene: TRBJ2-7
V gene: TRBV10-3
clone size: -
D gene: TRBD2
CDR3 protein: CAISGGPSRGGHEQYF
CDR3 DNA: TGTGCCATCAGTGGAGGACCAAGTCGGGGGGGTCACGAGCAGTACTTC

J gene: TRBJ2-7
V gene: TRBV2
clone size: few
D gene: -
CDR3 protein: CASSDRLGEAYEQYF
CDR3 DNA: TGTGCCAGCAGTGACCGCTTGGGGGAGGCCTACGAGCAGTACTTC

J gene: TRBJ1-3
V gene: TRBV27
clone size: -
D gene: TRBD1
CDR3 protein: CASSLQGASGNTIYF
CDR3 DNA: TGTGCCAGCAGTCTACAGGGGGCCTCTGGAAACACCATATATTTT